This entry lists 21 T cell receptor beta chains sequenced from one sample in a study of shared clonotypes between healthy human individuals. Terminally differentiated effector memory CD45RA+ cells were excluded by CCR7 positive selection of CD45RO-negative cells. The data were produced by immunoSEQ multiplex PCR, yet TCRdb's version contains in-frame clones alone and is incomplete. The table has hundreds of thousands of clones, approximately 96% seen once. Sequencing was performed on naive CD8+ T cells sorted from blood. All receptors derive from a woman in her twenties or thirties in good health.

CDR3 in amino acids: CASSVRGEYLDTQYF. The CDR3 DNA reads as TGTGCCAGCAGCGTCAGGGGGGAGTACCTAGATACGCAGTATTTT. This rearrangement joins TRBV9 to TRBJ2-3; a weak D match, TRBD1 (7 bases). Germline loops: CDR1 SGDLS, CDR2 YYNGEE. Trimming removed 2 bases from V and 5 bases from J, with 15 bases in between. The CDR3 loop spans 15 amino acids.

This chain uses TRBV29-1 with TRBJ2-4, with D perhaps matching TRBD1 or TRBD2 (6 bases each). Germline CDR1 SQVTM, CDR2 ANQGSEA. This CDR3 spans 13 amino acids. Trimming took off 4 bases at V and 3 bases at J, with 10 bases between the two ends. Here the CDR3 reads CSVGGGLKNIQYF. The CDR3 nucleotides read TGCAGCGTTGGAGGGGGGCTCAAAAACATTCAGTACTTC.

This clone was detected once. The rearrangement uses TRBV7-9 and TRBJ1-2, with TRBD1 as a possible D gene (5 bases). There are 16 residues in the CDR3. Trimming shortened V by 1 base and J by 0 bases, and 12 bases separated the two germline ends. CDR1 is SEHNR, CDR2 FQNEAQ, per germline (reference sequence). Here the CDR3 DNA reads TGTGCCAGCAGCTTAGGGGCGGGGGAAGCTAACTATGGCTACACCTTC. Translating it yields CASSLGAGEANYGYTF.

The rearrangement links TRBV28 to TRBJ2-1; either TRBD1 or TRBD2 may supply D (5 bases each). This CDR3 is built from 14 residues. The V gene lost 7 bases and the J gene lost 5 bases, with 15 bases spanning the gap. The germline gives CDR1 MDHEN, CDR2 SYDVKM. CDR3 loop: CASITGPINNEQFF. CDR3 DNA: TGTGCCAGCATCACGGGACCAATCAACAATGAGCAGTTCTTC. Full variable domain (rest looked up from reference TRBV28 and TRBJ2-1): DVKVTQSSRYLVKRTGEKVFLECVQDMDHENMFWYRQDPGLGLRLIYFSYDVKMKEKGDIPEGYSVSREKKERFSLILESASTNQTSMYLCASITGPINNEQFFGPGTRLTVL.

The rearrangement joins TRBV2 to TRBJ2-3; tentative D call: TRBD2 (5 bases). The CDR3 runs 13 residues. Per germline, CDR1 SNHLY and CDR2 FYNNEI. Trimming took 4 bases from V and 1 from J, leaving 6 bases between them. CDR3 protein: CASSAGGTDTQYF. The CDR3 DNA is TGTGCCAGCAGTGCCGGGGGCACAGATACGCAGTATTTT.

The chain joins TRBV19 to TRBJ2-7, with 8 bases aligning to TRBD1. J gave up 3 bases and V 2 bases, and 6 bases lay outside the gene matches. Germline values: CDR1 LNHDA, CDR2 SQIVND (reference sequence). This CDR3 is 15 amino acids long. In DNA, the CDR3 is TGTGCCAGTAGTATATTCGGGACAGGCCACTACGAGCAGTACTTC. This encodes CASSIFGTGHYEQYF. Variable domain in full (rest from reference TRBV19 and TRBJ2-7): DGGITQSPKYLFRKEGQNVTLSCEQNLNHDAMYWYRQDPGQGLRLIYYSQIVNDFQKGDIAEGYSVSREKKESFPLTVTSAQKNPTAFYLCASSIFGTGHYEQYFGPGTRLTVT.

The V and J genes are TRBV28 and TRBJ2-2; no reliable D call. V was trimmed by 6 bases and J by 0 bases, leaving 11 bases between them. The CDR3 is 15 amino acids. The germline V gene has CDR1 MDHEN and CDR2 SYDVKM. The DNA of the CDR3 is TGTGCCAGCAGCGTAGTCAGATCGAACACCGGGGAGCTGTTTTTT. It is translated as CASSVVRSNTGELFF.

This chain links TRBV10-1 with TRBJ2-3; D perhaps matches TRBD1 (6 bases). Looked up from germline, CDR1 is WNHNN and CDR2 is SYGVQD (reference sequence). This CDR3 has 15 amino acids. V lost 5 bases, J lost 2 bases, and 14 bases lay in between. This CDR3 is CASSLGARATDTQYF. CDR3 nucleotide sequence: TGCGCCAGCAGTTTGGGGGCCAGGGCCACAGATACGCAGTATTTT.

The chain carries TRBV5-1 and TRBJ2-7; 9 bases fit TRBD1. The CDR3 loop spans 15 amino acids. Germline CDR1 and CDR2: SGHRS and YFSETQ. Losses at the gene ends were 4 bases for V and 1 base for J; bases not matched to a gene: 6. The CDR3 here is CASSQGQGISYEQYF. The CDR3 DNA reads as TGCGCCAGCAGCCAAGGACAGGGGATATCCTACGAGCAGTACTTC.

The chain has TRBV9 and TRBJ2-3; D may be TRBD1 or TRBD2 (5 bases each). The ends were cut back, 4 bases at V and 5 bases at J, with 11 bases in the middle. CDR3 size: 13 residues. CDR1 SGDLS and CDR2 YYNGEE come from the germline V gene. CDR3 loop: CASSPGGRDTQYF. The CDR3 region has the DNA TGTGCCAGCAGCCCTGGGGGTAGAGATACGCAGTATTTT. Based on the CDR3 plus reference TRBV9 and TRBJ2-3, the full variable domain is DSGVTQTPKHLITATGQRVTLRCSPRSGDLSVYWYQQSLDQGLQFLIQYYNGEERAKGNILERFSAQQFPDLHSELNLSSLELGDSALYFCASSPGGRDTQYFGPGTRLTVL.

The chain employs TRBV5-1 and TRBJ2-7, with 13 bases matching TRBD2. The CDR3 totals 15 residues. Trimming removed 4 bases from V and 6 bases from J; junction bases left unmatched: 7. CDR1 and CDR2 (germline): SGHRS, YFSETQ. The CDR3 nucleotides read TGCGCCAGCAGCCTTACTAGCGGGAGGGCCGGCGAGCAGTACTTC. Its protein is CASSLTSGRAGEQYF.

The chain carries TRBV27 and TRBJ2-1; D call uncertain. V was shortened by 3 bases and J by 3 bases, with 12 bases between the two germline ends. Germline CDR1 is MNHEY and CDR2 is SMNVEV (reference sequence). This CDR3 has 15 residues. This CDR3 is CASSFGPPFYNEQFF. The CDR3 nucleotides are TGTGCCAGCAGTTTTGGTCCACCATTCTACAATGAGCAGTTCTTC.

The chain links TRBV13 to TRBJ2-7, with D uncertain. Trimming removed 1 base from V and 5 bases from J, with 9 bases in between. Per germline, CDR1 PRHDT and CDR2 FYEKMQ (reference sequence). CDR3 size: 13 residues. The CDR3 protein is CASSLETGDEQYF. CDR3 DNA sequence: TGTGCCAGCAGCTTAGAGACTGGTGACGAGCAGTACTTC.

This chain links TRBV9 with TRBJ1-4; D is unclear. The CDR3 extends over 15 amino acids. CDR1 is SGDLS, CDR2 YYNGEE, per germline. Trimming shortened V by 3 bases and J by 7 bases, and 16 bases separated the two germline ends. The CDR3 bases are TGTGCCAGCAGCGGGGGAATGGGTGAGGGTGAAAAACTGTTTTTT. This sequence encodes CASSGGMGEGEKLFF.

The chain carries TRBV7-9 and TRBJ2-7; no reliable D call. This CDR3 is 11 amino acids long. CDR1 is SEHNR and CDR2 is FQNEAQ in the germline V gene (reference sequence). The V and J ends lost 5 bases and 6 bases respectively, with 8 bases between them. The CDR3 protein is CASSQVGEQYF. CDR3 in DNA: TGTGCCAGCAGCCAAGTTGGCGAGCAGTACTTC.

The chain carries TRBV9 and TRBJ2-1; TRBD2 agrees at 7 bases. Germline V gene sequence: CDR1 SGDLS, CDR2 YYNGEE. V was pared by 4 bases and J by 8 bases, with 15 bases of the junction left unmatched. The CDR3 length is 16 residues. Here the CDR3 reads CASSPPASGYYDEQFF. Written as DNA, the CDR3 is TGTGCCAGCAGCCCCCCTGCTAGCGGATATTACGATGAGCAGTTCTTC.

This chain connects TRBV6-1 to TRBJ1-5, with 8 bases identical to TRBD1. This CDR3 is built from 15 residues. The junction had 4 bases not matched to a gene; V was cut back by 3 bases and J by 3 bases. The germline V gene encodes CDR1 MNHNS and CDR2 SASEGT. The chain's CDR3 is CASSDWTGNNQPQHF. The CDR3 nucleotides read TGTGCCAGCAGTGATTGGACAGGGAACAATCAGCCCCAGCATTTT.

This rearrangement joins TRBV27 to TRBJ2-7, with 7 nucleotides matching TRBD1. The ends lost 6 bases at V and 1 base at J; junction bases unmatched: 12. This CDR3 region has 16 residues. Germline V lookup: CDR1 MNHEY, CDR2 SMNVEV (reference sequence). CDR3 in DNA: TGTGCCAGCAGCTTAGGGCATCCGGGACAGTCCTACGAGCAGTACTTC. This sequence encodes CASSLGHPGQSYEQYF.

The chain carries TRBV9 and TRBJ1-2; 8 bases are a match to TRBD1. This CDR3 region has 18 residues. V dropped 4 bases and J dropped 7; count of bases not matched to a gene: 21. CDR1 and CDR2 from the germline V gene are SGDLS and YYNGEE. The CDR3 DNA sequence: TGTGCCAGCAGCATCTCACTCGGCGTTTCAGGGGGCGCGGGTGGCTACACCTTC. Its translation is CASSISLGVSGGAGGYTF. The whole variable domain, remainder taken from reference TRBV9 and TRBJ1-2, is DSGVTQTPKHLITATGQRVTLRCSPRSGDLSVYWYQQSLDQGLQFLIQYYNGEERAKGNILERFSAQQFPDLHSELNLSSLELGDSALYFCASSISLGVSGGAGGYTFGSGTRLTVV.

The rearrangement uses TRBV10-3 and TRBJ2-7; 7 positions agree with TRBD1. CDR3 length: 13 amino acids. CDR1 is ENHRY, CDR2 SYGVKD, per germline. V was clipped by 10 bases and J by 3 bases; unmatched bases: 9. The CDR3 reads CATSTDRDYEQYF. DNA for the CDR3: TGTGCCACCTCCACTGACAGGGACTACGAGCAGTACTTC.

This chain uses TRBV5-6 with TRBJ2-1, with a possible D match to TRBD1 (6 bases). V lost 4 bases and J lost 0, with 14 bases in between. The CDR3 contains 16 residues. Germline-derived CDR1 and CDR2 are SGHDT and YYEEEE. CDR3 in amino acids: CASSHTGQSSYNEQFF. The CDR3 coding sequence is TGTGCCAGCAGCCACACAGGACAGAGCTCCTACAATGAGCAGTTCTTC.